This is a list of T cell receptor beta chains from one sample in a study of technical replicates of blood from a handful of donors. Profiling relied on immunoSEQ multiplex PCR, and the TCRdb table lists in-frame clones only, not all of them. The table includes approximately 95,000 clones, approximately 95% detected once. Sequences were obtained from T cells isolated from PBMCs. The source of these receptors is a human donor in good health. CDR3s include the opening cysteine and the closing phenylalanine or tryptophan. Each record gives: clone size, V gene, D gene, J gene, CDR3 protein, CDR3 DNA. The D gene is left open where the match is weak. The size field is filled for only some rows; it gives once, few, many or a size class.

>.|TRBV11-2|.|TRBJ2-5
CASSLRGYSPPPETQYF
TGTGCCAGCAGCTTGCGGGGATATAGCCCCCCCCCAGAGACCCAGTACTTC
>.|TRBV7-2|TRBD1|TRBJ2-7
CASSQDRGKQYF
TGTGCCAGCAGCCAAGACAGGGGTAAGCAGTACTTC
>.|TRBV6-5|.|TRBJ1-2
CASSYSILTGYTF
TGTGCCAGCAGTTACTCGATACTTACGGGCTACACCTTC
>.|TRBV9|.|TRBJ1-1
CASSVSGGWTEAFF
TGTGCCAGCAGCGTTTCCGGGGGATGGACTGAAGCTTTCTTT
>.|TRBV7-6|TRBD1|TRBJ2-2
CASSPGTGVTGELFF
TGTGCCAGCAGCCCCGGGACAGGGGTCACCGGGGAGCTGTTTTTT
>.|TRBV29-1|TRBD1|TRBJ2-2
CSVVRTGGKGTGELFF
TGCAGCGTTGTCCGCACAGGGGGTAAGGGGACCGGGGAGCTGTTTTTT
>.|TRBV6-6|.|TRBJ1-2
CASSSYILDGYTF
TGTGCCAGCAGTTCCTATATACTCGATGGCTACACCTTC
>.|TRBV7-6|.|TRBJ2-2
CASSLYPHGSGELFF
TGTGCCAGCAGCTTATACCCCCACGGGTCCGGGGAGCTGTTTTTT
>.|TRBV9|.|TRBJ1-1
CASSVAWQNTEAFF
TGTGCCAGCAGCGTCGCTTGGCAGAACACTGAAGCTTTCTTT
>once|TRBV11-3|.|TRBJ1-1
CASSSPVGEAFF
TGTGCCAGCAGCTCCCCCGTCGGTGAAGCTTTCTTT
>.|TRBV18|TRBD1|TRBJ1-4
CASSPPPGQTATNEKLFF
TGTGCCAGCTCACCACCTCCGGGACAGACTGCAACTAATGAAAAACTGTTTTTT
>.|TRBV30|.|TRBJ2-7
CAWIRGIGYEQYF
TGTGCCTGGATAAGGGGGATAGGCTACGAGCAGTACTTC
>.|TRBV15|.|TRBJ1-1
CATSRTLRGENTEAFF
TGTGCCACCAGCAGAACCCTACGGGGAGAAAACACTGAAGCTTTCTTT
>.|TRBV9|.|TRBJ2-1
CASSVGGQGRNEQFF
TGTGCCAGCAGCGTAGGAGGTCAGGGTAGGAATGAGCAGTTCTTC
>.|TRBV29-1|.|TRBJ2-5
CSVEGAPKQETQYF
TGCAGCGTTGAGGGGGCCCCGAAGCAAGAGACCCAGTACTTC
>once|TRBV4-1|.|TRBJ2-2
CASSQVGSAGELFF
TGCGCCAGCAGCCAAGTCGGGAGCGCCGGGGAGCTGTTTTTT
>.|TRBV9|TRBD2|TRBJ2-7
CASSSEPLTSGAISYEQYF
TGTGCCAGCAGCTCCGAGCCCCTGACTAGCGGGGCTATCTCCTACGAGCAGTACTTC
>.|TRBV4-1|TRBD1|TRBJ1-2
CASSQDPQGAFYGYTF
TGCGCCAGCAGCCAAGATCCCCAGGGGGCTTTCTATGGCTACACCTTC
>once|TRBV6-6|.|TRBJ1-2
CASSYWAGDLAGYTF
TGTGCCAGCAGTTACTGGGCAGGGGATTTAGCTGGCTACACCTTC
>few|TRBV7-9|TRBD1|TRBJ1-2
CASSATGGLYGYTF
TGTGCCAGCAGCGCTACAGGGGGCTTGTATGGCTACACCTTC
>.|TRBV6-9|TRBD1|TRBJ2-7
CASSFGPLITPGQGGEQYF
TGTGCCAGCAGTTTCGGACCGTTAATAACCCCCGGACAGGGAGGAGAGCAGTACTTC
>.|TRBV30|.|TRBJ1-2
CAWSPWTLGYTF
TGTGCCTGGAGTCCGTGGACTCTAGGCTACACCTTC
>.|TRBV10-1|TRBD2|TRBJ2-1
CASSGRLAGGSNEQFF
TGCGCCAGCAGTGGGCGACTAGCGGGAGGGTCCAATGAGCAGTTCTTC
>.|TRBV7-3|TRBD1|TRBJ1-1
CATSQEGARTEAFF
TGTGCCACCTCTCAAGAGGGGGCGCGGACTGAAGCTTTCTTT
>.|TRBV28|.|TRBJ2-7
CASRGHPSQEQYF
TGTGCCAGCAGAGGACATCCAAGTCAAGAGCAGTACTTC
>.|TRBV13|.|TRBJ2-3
CASSLDLVGGDTQYF
TGTGCCAGCAGCTTAGATTTAGTGGGAGGAGATACGCAGTATTTT
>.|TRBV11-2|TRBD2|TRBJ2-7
CASSLILAATYEQYF
TGTGCCAGCAGCTTAATACTAGCGGCTACCTACGAGCAGTACTTC
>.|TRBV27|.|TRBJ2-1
CASSPASVNNEQFF
TGTGCCAGCAGCCCAGCGTCGGTAAACAATGAGCAGTTCTTC
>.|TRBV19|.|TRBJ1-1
CASSIFGTNTEAFF
TGTGCCAGTAGTATATTCGGGACAAACACTGAAGCTTTCTTT
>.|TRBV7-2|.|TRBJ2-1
CASSFSDWAYNEQFF
TGTGCCAGCAGCTTCTCAGACTGGGCCTACAATGAGCAGTTCTTC
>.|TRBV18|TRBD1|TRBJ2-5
CASSPRDRVGETQYF
TGTGCCAGCTCACCCCGGGACAGGGTAGGGGAGACCCAGTACTTC
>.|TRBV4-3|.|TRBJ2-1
CASSQAAPPYNEQFF
TGCGCCAGCAGCCAGGCTGCCCCCCCTTACAATGAGCAGTTCTTC
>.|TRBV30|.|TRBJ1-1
CAWSPAGLGTEAFF
TGTGCCTGGAGCCCTGCGGGCTTGGGCACTGAAGCTTTCTTT
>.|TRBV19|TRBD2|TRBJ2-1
CASSMISGGYNEQFF
TGTGCCAGTAGTATGATTAGCGGGGGCTACAATGAGCAGTTCTTC
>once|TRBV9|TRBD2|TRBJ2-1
CASSLNTGLAGGNEQFF
TGTGCCAGCAGCTTAAATACGGGACTAGCGGGAGGTAATGAGCAGTTCTTC
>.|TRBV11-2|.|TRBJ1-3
CASSRDRLSGNTIYF
TGTGCCAGCAGCCGAGACAGACTCTCTGGAAACACCATATATTTT
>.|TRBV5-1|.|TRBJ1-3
CASKGESSGNTIYF
TGCGCCAGCAAGGGGGAAAGCTCTGGAAACACCATATATTTT
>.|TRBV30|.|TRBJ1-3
CAWSVRGGYSGNTIYF
TGTGCCTGGAGTGTACGGGGGGGATACTCTGGAAACACCATATATTTT
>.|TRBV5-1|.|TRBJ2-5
CASSLESPQETQYF
TGCGCCAGCAGCTTGGAGAGCCCCCAAGAGACCCAGTACTTC
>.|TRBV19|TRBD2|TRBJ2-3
CASSAGGASRDTQYF
TGTGCCAGTAGTGCCGGGGGGGCGAGTCGAGATACGCAGTATTTT
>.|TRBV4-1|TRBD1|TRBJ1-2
CASSQVRTGNYGYTF
TGCGCCAGCAGCCAAGTTCGGACAGGGAACTATGGCTACACCTTC
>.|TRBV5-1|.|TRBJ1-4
CASSLWQGEKLFF
TGCGCCAGCAGCTTGTGGCAGGGAGAAAAACTGTTTTTT
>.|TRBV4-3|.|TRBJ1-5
CASSSHRDQPQHF
TGCGCCAGCAGCAGTCACAGGGACCAGCCCCAGCATTTT
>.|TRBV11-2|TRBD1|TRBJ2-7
CASSPGQGYEQYF
TGTGCCAGCAGCCCAGGACAGGGCTACGAGCAGTACTTC
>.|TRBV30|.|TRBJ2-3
CAWSVRGLGIDTQYF
TGTGCCTGGAGTGTACGGGGACTCGGGATAGATACGCAGTATTTT
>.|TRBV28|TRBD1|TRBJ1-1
CASSWDRGMNTEAFF
TGTGCCAGCAGTTGGGACAGGGGGATGAACACTGAAGCTTTCTTT
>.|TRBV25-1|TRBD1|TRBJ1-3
CASSGGTGVRGGNTIYF
TGTGCCAGCAGTGGGGGGACAGGCGTTCGGGGGGGAAACACCATATATTTT
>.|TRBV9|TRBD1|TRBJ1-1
CASSPGTGKTEAFF
TGTGCCAGCAGCCCCGGGACAGGGAAGACTGAAGCTTTCTTT
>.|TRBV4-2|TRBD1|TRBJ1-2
CASRPRGAGSSEGYTF
TGTGCCAGCAGACCCAGGGGGGCAGGTTCGTCGGAGGGCTACACCTTC
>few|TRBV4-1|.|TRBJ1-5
CASSQDRQGRGGNQPQHF
TGCGCCAGCAGCCAAGATCGGCAGGGCCGAGGCGGCAATCAGCCCCAGCATTTT